The 32 T cell receptor beta chains below all came from one sample that was sequenced in a study of identical twins. Using its own MiXCR run on the 5' RACE reads, TCRdb lists one record per CDR3 protein. This table has fewer than 800,000 distinct CDR3 sequences, just over 7% appearing once. This sample was shared with a second study, whose subject was yellow fever vaccine responses in identical twins.

Source material: PBMCs. Receptors originate from a woman aged 18-29 years in good health.

V usage is TRBV29-1 and J usage is TRBJ2-5; no clear D. The V gene lost 3 bases and the J gene lost 5 bases, with 7 bases spanning the gap. This CDR3 has 11 amino acids. CDR1 is SQVTM and CDR2 is ANQGSEA in the germline V gene. In DNA form, the CDR3 reads TGCAGCGTTGATATCTTGGAGACCCAGTACTTC. The encoded protein is CSVDILETQYF.

This clonotype was seen ten or more times. The chain recombines TRBV12-3 or TRBV12-4 with TRBJ1-5, with D perhaps matching TRBD1 (5 bases). The CDR3 is made up of 15 amino acids. With 6 bases removed from V and 0 bases from J, the gap between germline ends came to 12 bases. CDR3 amino acids: CASSRDGYSNQPQHF. The DNA for the CDR3 is TGTGCCAGCAGCCGGGACGGATATAGCAATCAGCCCCAGCATTTT.

This clonotype was observed a few times. The chain recombines TRBV4-1 with TRBJ2-7; no clear D. The CDR3 is made up of 15 amino acids. CDR1 is MGHRA, CDR2 YSYEKL, per germline. V lost 0 bases and J 4 bases, leaving 13 bases between the germline ends. The CDR3 loop is CASSQDLARIYEQYV. The CDR3 region has the DNA TGCGCCAGCAGCCAAGATCTCGCCAGAATATACGAGCAGTACGTC.

Only a few counts were recorded for this clonotype. J is TRBJ1-6 and V is TRBV6-5, with 7 bases fitting TRBD1. The germline CDR1 and CDR2 sequences are MNHEY and SVGAGI. The CDR3 extends over 15 amino acids. V was pared by 2 bases and J by 4 bases, with 2 bases of the junction left unmatched. The CDR3, as DNA: TGTGCCAGCAGTTACAGGGACAGTTATAATTCACCCCTCCACTTT. Translating it yields CASSYRDSYNSPLHF.

This clonotype came up many times. The V call is TRBV9, the J call TRBJ1-1; D gene uncertain. CDR3 length: 13 residues. Germline loops: CDR1 SGDLS, CDR2 YYNGEE. The V end was cut by 3 bases, the J end by 3 bases, with 9 bases between. The CDR3 is CASSANPDTEAFF. The CDR3 DNA sequence: TGTGCCAGCAGCGCCAACCCGGACACTGAAGCTTTCTTT.

In its sample, this clonotype was seen a few times. This sequence joins TRBV15 and TRBJ2-7; D uncertain. This CDR3 is built from 10 residues. Trimming stripped 0 bases from V and 6 bases from J, with 0 bases between. Germline CDR1 reads LNHNV; CDR2 reads YYDKDF (reference sequence). CDR3 in amino acids: CATSRDEQYV. CDR3 sequence (DNA): TGTGCCACCAGCAGAGACGAGCAGTACGTC.

A few counts support this clonotype. This rearrangement joins TRBV20-1 to TRBJ1-6, with 8 bases matching TRBD1. The CDR3 spans 15 residues. Germline trimming cut 2 bases from V and 4 bases from J; bases unmatched to any gene: 4. Germline CDR1 DFQATT, CDR2 SNEGSKA (reference sequence). In nucleotides, the CDR3 is TGCAGTGCTAGAACCGGGACAGGTTATAATTCACCCCTCCACTTT. Protein product: CSARTGTGYNSPLHF.

This clonotype was seen ten or more times. This chain joins TRBV29-1 and TRBJ2-1; 14 nucleotides agree with TRBD2. From germline, CDR1 is SQVTM and CDR2 ANQGSEA. The CDR3 loop spans 16 amino acids. With V trimmed by 5 bases and J by 5 bases, 8 bases remained unmatched. CDR3 region: CSVRHQTSGRDNEQFF. The CDR3 DNA follows: TGCAGCGTTCGGCATCAGACTAGCGGGAGGGACAATGAGCAGTTCTTC.

This clonotype was found a few times. The CDR3 coding sequence is TGCAGTGCTAGATACACGTCCAGGTTACCACAAGAGACCCAGTACTTC. It encodes CSARYTSRLPQETQYF. The chain has TRBV20-1 and TRBJ2-5; D gene uncertain. Trimming cost V 2 bases and J 2 bases, with 18 bases left between them. This CDR3 contains 16 residues. Germline CDR1 DFQATT, CDR2 SNEGSKA (reference sequence).

A few counts support this clonotype. The chain carries TRBV7-9 and TRBJ1-6; 9 nucleotides line up with TRBD1. This CDR3 contains 16 residues. Looked up from germline, CDR1 is SEHNR and CDR2 is FQNEAQ (reference sequence). The junction had 8 bases not matched to a gene; V was cut back by 5 bases and J by 6 bases. CDR3 in DNA: TGTGCCAGCAGCCCTCCGGGACAGGGTGGTAATTCACCCCTCCACTTT. It specifies CASSPPGQGGNSPLHF.

This clonotype occurred many times. V is TRBV28 and J is TRBJ2-1; D possibly corresponds to TRBD2 (5 bases). Germline V CDR1 and CDR2: MDHEN, SYDVKM. The CDR3 sequence is 16 residues long. The germline V and J ends were trimmed by 5 bases and 0 bases, with 14 bases remaining between them. The CDR3 region is CASSAAGGNSYNEQFF. The CDR3 nucleotides read TGTGCCAGCAGTGCCGCGGGCGGAAACTCCTACAATGAGCAGTTCTTC.

The V and J genes are TRBV10-2 and TRBJ2-7; D not resolved. CDR3 length equals 17 residues. Trimming removed 5 bases at V and 5 bases at J, with 25 bases between. Germline V lookup: CDR1 WSHSY, CDR2 SAAADI. DNA of the CDR3: TGCGCCAGCAGTAACTCCAGCGACTTAACTACCCTTCACGAGCAGTACGTC. Translation: CASSNSSDLTTLHEQYV.

DNA of the CDR3: TGCAGTGCTAGGCGCCCGGGTATGGGTTATGGCTACACCTTC. The encoded protein is CSARRPGMGYGYTF. The V and J genes are TRBV20-1 and TRBJ1-2, with D unresolved. V lost 3 bases to trimming and J lost 5 bases, with 16 bases between them. CDR3 length: 14 amino acids. The germline gives CDR1 DFQATT, CDR2 SNEGSKA (reference sequence).

This clonotype was observed many times. V usage is TRBV4-1 and J usage is TRBJ2-5; D is possibly TRBD1 (6 bases). Trimming removed 4 bases at V and 3 bases at J, with 12 bases between. CDR3 size: 14 residues. Germline CDR1 reads MGHRA; CDR2 reads YSYEKL. The chain's CDR3 is CASSPRDIEETQYF. The CDR3 DNA reads TGCGCCAGCAGCCCCCGGGACATTGAAGAGACCCAGTACTTC.

This clonotype was observed at least ten times. The CDR3, as DNA: TGTGCCACCAGCAGAGACTACTCTGGGGCCAACGTCCTGACTTTC. It yields the protein CATSRDYSGANVLTF. The rearrangement links TRBV15 to TRBJ2-6, with D unclear. The germline gives CDR1 LNHNV, CDR2 YYDKDF (reference sequence). The V gene lost 0 bases and the J gene lost 0 bases, with 3 bases spanning the gap. This CDR3 spans 15 amino acids.

This clonotype was seen a handful of times. CDR3 in DNA: TGTGCCAGCAGTTTACAAGGACTCACTGAAGCTTTCTTT. This codes for CASSLQGLTEAFF. V is TRBV28 and J is TRBJ1-1, with unresolved D. Trimming stripped 2 bases from V and 4 bases from J, with 8 bases between. This CDR3 contains 13 residues. CDR1 and CDR2 from the germline V gene are MDHEN and SYDVKM.

Ten or more counts support this clonotype. The V call is TRBV5-6, the J call TRBJ2-1; maybe TRBD2 (6 bases). V was shortened by 4 bases and J by 4 bases, with 12 bases between the two germline ends. Germline CDR1 and CDR2: SGHDT and YYEEEE. The CDR3 totals 14 residues. CDR3 in amino acids: CASSGKGLYNEQFF. CDR3 nucleotides: TGTGCCAGCAGCGGAAAGGGACTTTACAATGAGCAGTTCTTC.

The rearrangement uses TRBV28 and TRBJ1-2; D is unclear. V lost 10 bases to trimming and J lost 1 base, with 16 bases between them. CDR1 is MDHEN, CDR2 SYDVKM, per germline. The length of the CDR3 is 14 residues. The CDR3 is CATMIGLINYGYTF. DNA of the CDR3: TGTGCCACCATGATCGGGCTAATTAACTATGGCTACACCTTC.

The chain uses TRBV12-3 or TRBV12-4 and TRBJ2-7; D remains ambiguous. The V end was cut by 3 bases, the J end by 2 bases, with 8 bases between. The CDR3 runs to 13 residues. The CDR3, as DNA: TGTGCCAGCAGTTTCAGGAATACCTACGAGCAGTACTTC. As protein: CASSFRNTYEQYF.

There are a few counts of this clonotype. The chain couples TRBV20-1 to TRBJ2-1, with D maybe TRBD2 (6 bases). The CDR3 totals 12 residues. V lost 7 bases and J lost 5, with 12 bases in between. Germline CDR1 and CDR2: DFQATT and SNEGSKA (reference sequence). This CDR3 is CSVQAGHNEQFF. In DNA, the CDR3 is TGCAGTGTTCAGGCGGGACACAATGAGCAGTTCTTC.

This sequence joins TRBV20-1 and TRBJ2-1, with 11 nucleotides matching TRBD2. This CDR3 region has 13 residues. V lost 6 bases and J lost 5; bases outside the gene matches: 3. Germline CDR1 reads DFQATT; CDR2 reads SNEGSKA (reference sequence). The CDR3 here is CSALTSGDNEQFF. DNA of the CDR3: TGCAGTGCCCTGACTAGCGGGGACAATGAGCAGTTCTTC.

This clonotype was found a few times. The chain is built from TRBV28 and TRBJ2-1; 7 bases match TRBD2. The CDR3 consists of 15 residues. Germline assignment: CDR1 MDHEN and CDR2 SYDVKM. With V trimmed by 3 bases and J by 7 bases, 9 bases remained unmatched. The CDR3 region has the DNA TGTGCCAGCAGTTTCCTAGCGGAGGTTCGAAATGAGCAGTTCTTC. Translation gives CASSFLAEVRNEQFF. Full variable domain (remainder filled in from reference TRBV28 and TRBJ2-1): DVKVTQSSRYLVKRTGEKVFLECVQDMDHENMFWYRQDPGLGLRLIYFSYDVKMKEKGDIPEGYSVSREKKERFSLILESASTNQTSMYLCASSFLAEVRNEQFFGPGTRLTVL.

This clonotype turned up a few times. The chain carries TRBV20-1 and TRBJ2-7; TRBD1 might be the D (6 bases). This CDR3 has 13 amino acids. CDR1 and CDR2 from the germline V gene are DFQATT and SNEGSKA (reference sequence). Trimming cost V 3 bases and J 5 bases, with 14 bases left between them. DNA of the CDR3: TGCAGTGCTAGGATCCGAGGGGGTCACGAGCAGTACGTC. Amino acids: CSARIRGGHEQYV.

CDR3: CASRNPLIGTTGELFF. CDR3 nucleotides: TGTGCCAGCCGGAACCCCCTGATAGGGACCACCGGGGAGCTGTTTTTT. The chain joins TRBV12-3 or TRBV12-4 to TRBJ2-2; D tentatively reads TRBD1 or TRBD2 (5 bases each). The CDR3 runs to 16 residues. V lost 8 bases and J 4 bases, leaving 20 bases between the germline ends.

This rearrangement joins TRBV28 to TRBJ2-3; D might be TRBD1 or TRBD2, each matching 6 bases. Germline V CDR1 and CDR2: MDHEN, SYDVKM. CDR3 length: 14 residues. Trimming took 11 bases from V and 3 from J, leaving 18 bases between them. This chain's CDR3 is CAGIRGRGTDTQYF. CDR3 sequence (DNA): TGTGCCGGCATCCGGGGGCGCGGGACAGATACGCAGTATTTT.

The chain recombines TRBV9 with TRBJ2-2; tentatively, D is TRBD1 or TRBD2 (5 bases each). Germline loops: CDR1 SGDLS, CDR2 YYNGEE. The CDR3 spans 17 residues. Trimming left V 1 base short and J 5 bases short, with 18 bases between. The CDR3 is CASSVSGARSSTGELFF. Here the CDR3 DNA reads TGTGCCAGCAGCGTATCCGGGGCGAGGAGTAGTACCGGGGAGCTGTTTTTT.

This clonotype has a handful of counts. The chain has TRBV29-1 and TRBJ2-1, with 7 bases that match TRBD2. This CDR3 is 13 amino acids long. The junction had 7 bases not matched to a gene; V was cut back by 6 bases and J by 5 bases. The germline CDR1 and CDR2 sequences are SQVTM and ANQGSEA. In DNA form, the CDR3 reads TGCAGCGTGGGAGCGGGATGGAACAATGAGCAGTTCTTC. Translated, it gives CSVGAGWNNEQFF.

In this sample, this clonotype turned up a few times. Here the CDR3 reads CASSLTSGGGREQFF. CDR3 sequence (DNA): TGTGCCAGCAGCTTGACTAGCGGGGGGGGACGAGAGCAGTTCTTC. The V and J genes are TRBV7-8 and TRBJ2-1; 14 nucleotides match TRBD2. Per the germline V gene, CDR1 is SGHVS and CDR2 is FQNEAQ. This CDR3 comprises 15 residues. Unmatched junction bases numbered 5, after V lost 3 bases and J lost 10 bases.

The chain combines TRBV29-1 with TRBJ2-5; D gene unclear. The CDR3 consists of 12 residues. V lost 7 bases and J 2 bases, leaving 11 bases between the germline ends. Germline CDR1 reads SQVTM; CDR2 reads ANQGSEA. CDR3 amino acids: CSGGTYQETQYF. The CDR3 DNA is TGCAGCGGCGGAACATATCAAGAGACCCAGTACTTC.

This clonotype was detected many times. The chain couples TRBV5-5 to TRBJ2-1; the D gene could be TRBD1 or TRBD2 (5 bases each). The V gene lost 5 bases and the J gene lost 6 bases, with 18 bases spanning the gap. The CDR3 is 15 residues long. CDR1 SGHKS and CDR2 YYEKEE come from the germline V gene (reference sequence). The CDR3 DNA follows: TGTGCCAGCAGACGGGACGGACCTTTGGGCAATGAGCAGTTCTTC. This translates into CASRRDGPLGNEQFF.

This clonotype appeared once. Sequence at one end of the junction differs from germline and may be a read error. V and J are TRBV20-1 and TRBJ1-6, with D possibly TRBD1 on 5 matching bases. CDR3 length: 15 amino acids. Looked up from germline, CDR1 is DFQATT and CDR2 is SNEGSKA (reference sequence). In nucleotides, the CDR3 is TGCTGTGCTCAAGATGGGGGGAGGGAGAATTCACCCCTCCACTTT. Translation gives CCAQDGGRENSPLHF.

The chain couples TRBV4-1 to TRBJ2-1, with D perhaps matching TRBD1 or TRBD2 (6 bases each). Germline V gene sequence: CDR1 MGHRA, CDR2 YSYEKL. V was pared by 4 bases and J by 6 bases, with 16 bases between. The CDR3 is 15 amino acids. The CDR3 nucleotides read TGCGCCAGCAGCCGAACCTTGAGGGGGGCCAATGAGCAGTTCTTC. This gives the protein CASSRTLRGANEQFF.